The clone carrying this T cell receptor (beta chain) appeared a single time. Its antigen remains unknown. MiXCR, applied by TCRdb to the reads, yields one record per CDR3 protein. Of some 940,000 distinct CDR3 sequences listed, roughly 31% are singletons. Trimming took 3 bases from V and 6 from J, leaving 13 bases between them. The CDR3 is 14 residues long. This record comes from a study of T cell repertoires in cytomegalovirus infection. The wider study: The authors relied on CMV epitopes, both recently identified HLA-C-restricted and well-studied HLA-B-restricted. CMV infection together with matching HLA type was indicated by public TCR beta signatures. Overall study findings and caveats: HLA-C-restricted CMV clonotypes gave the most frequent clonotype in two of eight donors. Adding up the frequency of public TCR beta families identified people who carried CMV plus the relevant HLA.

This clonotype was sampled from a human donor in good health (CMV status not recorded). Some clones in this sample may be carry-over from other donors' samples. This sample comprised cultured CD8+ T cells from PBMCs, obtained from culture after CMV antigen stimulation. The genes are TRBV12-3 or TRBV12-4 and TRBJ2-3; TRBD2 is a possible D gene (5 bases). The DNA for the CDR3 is TGTGCCAGCAGTTTGGAGGACCCAGGCGATACGCAGTATTTT. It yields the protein CASSLEDPGDTQYF.